Shown below are 25 T cell receptor beta chains from a single sample sequenced in a study of CD8 T cells in ankylosing spondylitis (dated 2017 in TCRdb). Receptor amplification or capture employed 5' RACE. TCRdb records Illumina HiSeq 2500 as the sequencer. The raw public reads went through TCRdb reprocessing: fastp at Q25, MiXCR clone calling, in-frame beta chains kept. Each entry merges the rows of one CDR3 protein and shows their most common DNA and genes. Counted in this sample were a few hundred thousand distinct CDR3 sequences; 20% of them appeared once. In total, the top ten clones hold 10% to 15% of the sample. The sequencing input was blood, either unsorted or a sorted T cell fraction (not recorded which). The receptor set was obtained from a male donor with ankylosing spondylitis or in good health (not recorded which).

The V and J genes are TRBV12-3 or TRBV12-4 and TRBJ2-1; D is possibly TRBD2 (7 bases). V dropped 7 bases and J dropped 5 bases, with 21 bases sitting between them. The CDR3 extends over 16 amino acids. CDR3 amino acids: CASTRGGGDTHNEQFF. Here the CDR3 DNA reads TGTGCCAGCACCCGAGGGGGGGGGGACACACACAATGAGCAGTTCTTC.

A few counts support this clonotype. This chain connects TRBV12-3 or TRBV12-4 to TRBJ2-1, with D possibly matching TRBD2 (6 bases). This CDR3 is 13 amino acids long. Trimming took off 6 bases at V and 6 bases at J, with 12 bases between the two ends. For the CDR3, the DNA is TGTGCCAGCAGGGCCCAGGGAGGCAATGAGCAGTTCTTC. Protein product: CASRAQGGNEQFF.

The J gene is TRBJ2-7, the V gene TRBV11-2, with 7 bases fitting TRBD2. Germline values: CDR1 SGHAT, CDR2 FQNNGV. V gave up 1 base and J gave up 3 bases; unmatched junction bases: 6. The CDR3 is 15 amino acids. DNA for the CDR3: TGTGCCAGCAGCTTAGTGCGGGAGAAAATCTACGAGCAGTACTTC. Translation: CASSLVREKIYEQYF.

In this sample, this clonotype turned up a few times. The chain links TRBV20-1 to TRBJ2-1; D not resolved. V was cut by 2 bases and J by 5 bases, with 7 bases left in between. The CDR3 runs to 12 residues. The germline CDR1 and CDR2 sequences are DFQATT and SNEGSKA (reference sequence). The chain's CDR3 is CSARSEHNEQFF. The CDR3 region has the DNA TGCAGTGCTAGATCTGAACACAATGAGCAGTTCTTC.

This clonotype has only a few counts. This chain connects TRBV12-3 or TRBV12-4 to TRBJ2-3; 8 positions agree with TRBD2. The J segment lost 4 bases and the V segment lost 7 bases, leaving 13 bases of the junction unmatched. The CDR3 runs to 16 residues. The chain's CDR3 is CASKGQETSEADTQYF. The DNA of the CDR3 is TGTGCCAGCAAGGGGCAGGAGACTAGCGAAGCAGATACGCAGTATTTT.

This clonotype has more than one count but fewer than ten. The chain employs TRBV7-9 and TRBJ2-5, with a weak D call TRBD2 (6 bases). This CDR3 is 12 amino acids long. CDR1 and CDR2 from the germline V gene are SEHNR and FQNEAQ (reference sequence). V was trimmed by 7 bases and J by 4 bases, leaving 10 bases between them. Here the CDR3 DNA reads TGTGCCAGCAACAGGAGGGTAGAGACCCAGTACTTC. It encodes CASNRRVETQYF.

A few counts support this clonotype. V and J are TRBV7-9 and TRBJ1-6; tentatively, D is TRBD1 (5 bases). Per the germline V gene, CDR1 is SEHNR and CDR2 is FQNEAQ (reference sequence). V was shortened by 3 bases and J by 14 bases, with 8 bases between the two germline ends. The CDR3 contains 11 residues. The DNA of the CDR3 is TGTGCCAGCAGCTTCGGGGCGGCCCTCCACTTT. Encoded protein: CASSFGAALHF.

In this sample, this clonotype turned up a few times. The CDR3 sequence is CASSEDGRTNTGELFF. CDR3 coding DNA: TGTGCCAGCAGTGAAGATGGCAGGACGAACACCGGGGAGCTGTTTTTT. The chain joins TRBV6-1 to TRBJ2-2; D not certain. V was trimmed by 1 base and J by 0 bases, leaving 9 bases between them. Germline assignment: CDR1 MNHNS and CDR2 SASEGT. The CDR3 consists of 16 residues.

The rearrangement joins TRBV29-1 to TRBJ2-7, with 9 positions matching TRBD2. The V segment lost 3 bases and the J segment 3 bases; nucleotides outside the gene matches: 3. The CDR3 has 13 residues. Germline loops: CDR1 SQVTM, CDR2 ANQGSEA. CDR3 loop: CSVERGGNYEQYF. In DNA form, the CDR3 reads TGCAGCGTTGAGCGGGGGGGCAACTACGAGCAGTACTTC.

The J gene is TRBJ2-5, the V gene TRBV7-6, with D uncertain. Trimming cost V 1 base and J 1 base, with 7 bases left between them. This CDR3 has 14 amino acids. CDR1 SGHVS and CDR2 FNYEAQ come from the germline V gene. CDR3 in amino acids: CASSLGRFQETQYF. CDR3 nucleotides: TGTGCCAGCAGCTTAGGCCGATTCCAAGAGACCCAGTACTTC.

This clonotype showed up many times. The CDR3 spells CAIRTPSSGANVLTF. In nucleotides, the CDR3 is TGTGCTATCCGGACTCCGAGCTCTGGGGCCAACGTCCTGACTTTC. This chain links TRBV12-3 or TRBV12-4 with TRBJ2-6, with D tentatively TRBD2 (5 bases). The CDR3 sequence is 15 residues long.

The chain links TRBV4-2 to TRBJ2-7; no reliable D call. Per germline, CDR1 LGHNA and CDR2 YNFKEQ. With 2 bases removed from V and 6 bases from J, the gap between germline ends came to 11 bases. CDR3 size: 13 residues. The CDR3: CASSQPPSPEQYF. CDR3 in DNA: TGTGCCAGCAGCCAACCGCCGTCTCCCGAGCAGTACTTC.

A word on this clonotype: Likely a read error: the CDR3 ends without its conserved phenylalanine or tryptophan. Because the CDR3's place on the DNA is in doubt, the DNA is left out and the CDR3 is given as listed by TCRdb. The CDR3 sequence: CASSPNPGTSFI. The rearrangement joins TRBV5-5 to TRBJ2-1; whether TRBD2, the table's D call, matches the DNA was not checked. Germline loops: CDR1 SGHKS, CDR2 YYEKEE (reference sequence). 12 amino acids form the CDR3, both terminal residues included.

This clonotype was seen a few times. The chain is built from TRBV28 and TRBJ2-7, with 13 bases lining up with TRBD2. J lost 0 bases, V lost 4 bases, and 6 bases had no gene match. The CDR3 contains 17 residues. Germline V gene data show CDR1 as MDHEN and CDR2 as SYDVKM. CDR3 nucleotide sequence: TGTGCCAGCAGTTCAGGACTAGCGGGGGAGCCCTCCTACGAGCAGTACTTC. It specifies CASSSGLAGEPSYEQYF.

The rearrangement links TRBV5-4 to TRBJ1-1, with D possibly being TRBD1 (6 bases). This CDR3 has 16 residues. Germline CDR1 SGHNT, CDR2 YYREEE (reference sequence). Trimming left V 0 bases short and J 5 bases short, with 17 bases between. CDR3 sequence (DNA): TGTGCCAGCAGCTTGGTTTCGTACAGGGATCATACTGAAGCTTTCTTT. Its protein is CASSLVSYRDHTEAFF. Full variable domain (rest looked up from reference TRBV5-4 and TRBJ1-1): ETGVTQSPTHLIKTRGQQVTLRCSSQSGHNTVSWYQQALGQGPQFIFQYYREEENGRGNFPPRFSGLQFPNYSSELNVNALELDDSALYLCASSLVSYRDHTEAFFGQGTRLTVV.

This clonotype was seen at least ten times. The chain is built from TRBV12-3 or TRBV12-4 and TRBJ1-2, with D uncertain. The CDR3 loop spans 13 amino acids. The ends were cut back, 4 bases at V and 4 bases at J, with 10 bases in the middle. The CDR3 here is CASSSGVGYGYTF. The CDR3 coding sequence is TGTGCCAGCAGTTCTGGGGTGGGCTATGGCTACACCTTC.

The chain employs TRBV12-3 or TRBV12-4 and TRBJ2-1, with a tentative D call TRBD2 (5 bases). Trimming took 7 bases from V and 6 from J, leaving 10 bases between them. This CDR3 comprises 12 residues. The CDR3 DNA reads as TGTGCCAGCAACCTCCGGGGCAATGAGCAGTTCTTC. This sequence encodes CASNLRGNEQFF.

J is TRBJ2-3 and V is TRBV27; TRBD2 might be the D (6 bases). Germline V gene data show CDR1 as MNHEY and CDR2 as SMNVEV (reference sequence). The V end lost 5 bases, the J end lost 1 base, and 13 bases lay between the germline ends. CDR3 length: 15 amino acids. CDR3 sequence: CASSHWEEGTDTQYF. The DNA for the CDR3 is TGTGCCAGCAGTCATTGGGAGGAGGGCACAGATACGCAGTATTTT.

This clonotype was counted many times. The chain links TRBV30 to TRBJ1-3, with D unresolved. CDR3 size: 12 residues. Looked up from germline, CDR1 is GTSNPN and CDR2 is SVGIG (reference sequence). Trimming pared 4 bases from V and 4 bases from J, leaving 8 bases between. This CDR3 is CAWKARGNTIYF. The DNA for the CDR3 is TGTGCCTGGAAGGCAAGAGGAAACACCATATATTTT.

This clonotype occurred a few times. The gene calls are TRBV29-1 and TRBJ2-7, with 8 bases fitting TRBD1. Germline trimming cut 3 bases from V and 0 bases from J; bases unmatched to any gene: 4. This CDR3 spans 14 amino acids. Germline CDR1 and CDR2: SQVTM and ANQGSEA. Written as DNA, the CDR3 is TGCAGCGTTGACGGGACAGGAAACTCCTACGAGCAGTACTTC. It specifies CSVDGTGNSYEQYF.

The V and J genes are TRBV7-2 and TRBJ2-5; 13 bases fit TRBD2. The trim removed 5 bases at V and 4 bases at J, leaving 4 bases unmatched. This CDR3 comprises 15 residues. The V gene's germline CDR1 is SGHTA and CDR2 FQGNSA. DNA of the CDR3: TGTGCCAGCAGCCCTTGGACTAGCGGGGGAGAGACCCAGTACTTC. It specifies CASSPWTSGGETQYF.

This clonotype was seen a handful of times. CDR3 loop: CASGGDEQFF. The CDR3 bases are TGTGCCAGCGGCGGTGATGAGCAGTTCTTC. The chain carries TRBV7-6 and TRBJ2-1; the D is unclear. Deletions cut 8 bases from V and 8 bases from J, with 7 bases between. Germline CDR1 reads SGHVS; CDR2 reads FNYEAQ. This CDR3 is 10 amino acids long.

The J gene is TRBJ2-7, the V gene TRBV20-1, with TRBD1 identical over 7 bases. Germline assignment: CDR1 DFQATT and CDR2 SNEGSKA (reference sequence). There are 14 residues in the CDR3. Trimming took 2 bases from V and 3 from J; bases not matched to a gene: 7. The CDR3 DNA reads TGCAGTGCTAGACCCACAGGGGAAATCTACGAGCAGTACTTC. This sequence encodes CSARPTGEIYEQYF.

This clonotype was detected many times. This sequence joins TRBV5-1 and TRBJ2-1, with 9 bases lining up with TRBD2. This CDR3 is 15 amino acids long. V shed 3 bases and J 0 bases; nucleotides not matched to a gene: 1. Germline lookup yields CDR1 SGHRS and CDR2 YFSETQ. The CDR3 loop reads CASSSSGDSYNEQFF. CDR3 coding DNA: TGCGCCAGCAGCTCTAGCGGGGACTCCTACAATGAGCAGTTCTTC. Complete variable domain (other parts from reference TRBV5-1 and TRBJ2-1): KAGVTQTPRYLIKTRGQQVTLSCSPISGHRSVSWYQQTPGQGLQFLFEYFSETQRNKGNFPGRFSGRQFSNSRSEMNVSTLELGDSALYLCASSSSGDSYNEQFFGPGTRLTVL.

This clonotype came up a few times. The V gene is TRBV5-5, the J gene TRBJ2-5; D call uncertain. Germline CDR1 SGHKS, CDR2 YYEKEE (reference sequence). The CDR3 length is 13 residues. Trimming removed 0 bases from V and 6 bases from J, with 9 bases in between. The CDR3: CASSLVEMKTQYF. The CDR3 DNA reads as TGTGCCAGCAGCTTGGTTGAAATGAAGACCCAGTACTTC.